A selection of T cell receptor beta chains follows, all from one sample in a study of PD-1 blockade in classical Hodgkin lymphoma. The protocol was immunoSEQ multiplex PCR, while the TCRdb copy is restricted to in-frame clones and leaves out a portion. The data contain 2,800 or so clones, about 72% of them singletons. The sequences come from CD8+ T cells from blood, collected at baseline. The receptor set was obtained from a human donor with classical Hodgkin lymphoma. Each CDR3 is given with its conserved first and last residue.

j_call,v_call,cdr3_length,cdr3_aa
TRBJ2-5,TRBV5-1,17,CASSHPLEPMYQETQYF
TRBJ2-2,TRBV7-3,15,CASSSGTDSTGELFF
TRBJ2-3,TRBV4-1,13,CASSSPSSDTQYF
TRBJ2-4,TRBV4-3,16,CASSQELVMVKNIQYF
TRBJ2-5,TRBV4-1,13,CASSQASEKTQYF
TRBJ2-7,TRBV5-1,13,CASSLEVYYEQYF
TRBJ2-1,TRBV4-1,16,CASSQGDGLAYNEQFF
TRBJ2-5,TRBV7-9,13,CASSGEGQETQYF
TRBJ2-5,TRBV7-8,14,CASSLVSAIETQYF
TRBJ1-1,TRBV6-5,13,CASSYPADGTAFF
TRBJ2-7,TRBV9,17,CASSMPRRGQGSYEQYF
TRBJ1-1,TRBV7-9,12,CASSWGDTEAFF
TRBJ2-7,TRBV7-8,15,CASRPPLDRAYEQYF
TRBJ2-1,TRBV11-3,15,CASSLEAGRNNEQFF
TRBJ2-2,TRBV7-3,17,CASSLTLLGADTGELFF
TRBJ2-5,TRBV5-4,14,CASSSQGEGETQYF
TRBJ1-3,TRBV4-1,16,CASSPLGQAYADTIYF
TRBJ2-7,TRBV9,15,CASSVEGQGAYEQYF
TRBJ2-1,TRBV27,14,CASSLVGGHNEQFF
TRBJ2-2,TRBV7-2,14,CASSFGPNTGELFF
TRBJ2-7,TRBV7-2,16,CASSLLAGLGSYEQYF
TRBJ2-3,TRBV7-3,12,CASSPNTDTQYF
TRBJ2-7,TRBV4-3,18,CASSQVFSGTESSYEQYF
TRBJ2-1,TRBV28,12,CASWGGWNEQFF
TRBJ2-5,TRBV11-2,15,CASSFNSGIQETQYF
TRBJ2-3,TRBV7-8,17,CASSFPEGGARTDTQYF
TRBJ2-1,TRBV10-3,16,CAISEPVETGLGEQFF
TRBJ2-2,TRBV6-1,14,CASSGGVSAGELFF
TRBJ2-5,TRBV5-5,14,CASSLLGRAETQYF
TRBJ2-5,TRBV27,14,CASSFRDGRETQYF
TRBJ2-7,TRBV5-6,16,CASSLGQVEVSYEQYF
TRBJ1-2,TRBV6-6,14,CASSRQAQNYGYTF
TRBJ2-7,TRBV7-2,14,CASSLNDRGLGQYF
TRBJ1-3,TRBV2,17,CASSAPQGGSSGNTIYF
TRBJ2-1,TRBV30,11,CAWSSQNEQFF
TRBJ2-1,TRBV2,18,CASSEKVNLAGRYNEQFF
TRBJ2-7,TRBV5-6,15,CASSLGDSFPYEQYF
TRBJ2-5,TRBV14,14,CASSQDGHQETQYF